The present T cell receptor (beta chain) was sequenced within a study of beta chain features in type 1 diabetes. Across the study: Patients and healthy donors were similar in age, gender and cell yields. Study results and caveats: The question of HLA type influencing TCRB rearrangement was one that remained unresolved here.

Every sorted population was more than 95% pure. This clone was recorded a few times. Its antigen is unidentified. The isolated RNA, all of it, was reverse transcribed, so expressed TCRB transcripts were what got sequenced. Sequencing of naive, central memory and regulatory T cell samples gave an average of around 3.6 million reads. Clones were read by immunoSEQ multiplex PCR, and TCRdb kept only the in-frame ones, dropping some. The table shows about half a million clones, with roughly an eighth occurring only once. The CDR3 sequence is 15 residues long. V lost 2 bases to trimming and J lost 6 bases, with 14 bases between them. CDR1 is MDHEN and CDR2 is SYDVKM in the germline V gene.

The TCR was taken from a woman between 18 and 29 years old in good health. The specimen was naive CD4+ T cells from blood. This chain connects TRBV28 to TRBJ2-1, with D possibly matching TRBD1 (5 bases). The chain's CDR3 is CASSLRGTSLNEQFF. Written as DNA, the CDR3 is TGTGCCAGCAGTTTAAGGGGCACGAGCCTCAATGAGCAGTTCTTC.